The text below deals with one T cell receptor beta chain. Its antigen is currently unknown. V was cut by 6 bases and J by 3 bases, with 11 bases left in between. The CDR3 is made up of 14 amino acids. This record comes from a study of T cell repertoires in cytomegalovirus infection. Study-level background: CMV epitopes that were recently identified and HLA-C-restricted were used alongside well-studied HLA-B-restricted ones. Public TCR beta signature analysis indicated the presence of both CMV infection and matching HLA type.

Study results and limitations: Predominance within the ex vivo response was attributable to HLA-C-restricted CMV-specific TCR beta clonotypes.

TCRdb re-called the reads with MiXCR, one entry per CDR3 protein. The table records a few hundred thousand distinct CDR3 sequences, almost 40% of them present only once. The TCR was taken from a human donor in good health (CMV status not recorded). Some clones in this sample may be carry-over from other donors' samples. This sample comprised cultured PBMCs, obtained from culture after CMV antigen stimulation. This chain joins TRBV12-3 or TRBV12-4 and TRBJ1-4; D gene ambiguous. For the CDR3, the DNA is TGTGCCAGCAGAACTCGTAGGGCTAATGAAAAACTGTTTTTT. Translated: CASRTRRANEKLFF.